This T cell receptor (beta chain) was sequenced in a study of technical replicates of blood from a handful of donors. Repertoires were generated with immunoSEQ multiplex PCR, while TCRdb's copy carries only in-frame clones and drops some. This table holds about 54,000 clones, 94% found once. CDR1 is SGHRS, CDR2 YFSETQ, per germline. V lost 0 bases to trimming and J lost 4 bases; unmatched junction nucleotides: 9. This CDR3 comprises 16 residues. The source material was T cells isolated from PBMCs. The clonotype comes from a human donor in good health. J is TRBJ2-5 and V is TRBV5-1; 7 bases agree with TRBD2. Here the CDR3 DNA reads TGCGCCAGCAGCTTGGTGTGGGGCAGGGAGGGAGAGACCCAGTACTTC. Protein sequence: CASSLVWGREGETQYF.